Reported below is one T cell receptor beta chain. The data stem from a study of OX40 agonist ivuxolimab in advanced cancers. Germline-derived CDR1 and CDR2 are SEHNR and FQNEAQ (reference sequence). The CDR3 loop spans 13 amino acids. The V and J ends lost 1 base and 11 bases respectively, with 14 bases between them. Sequencing was performed with immunoSEQ multiplex PCR; in TCRdb, only in-frame clones are kept and a portion is missing. The table lists roughly 120,000 clones, 80% to 95% of them singletons, with roughly 0.85% in the top ten. The sample here was CD4+ or CD8+ T cells sorted from blood, taken in a trial of the OX40 agonist ivuxolimab. This clonotype was sampled from an adult with an advanced solid tumor such as melanoma, head and neck, liver or kidney cancer. This chain uses TRBV7-9 with TRBJ1-1; perhaps TRBD1 as D (6 bases). The CDR3: CASSLESGAAAFF. The CDR3, as DNA: TGTGCCAGCAGCTTAGAATCGGGGGCCGCGGCTTTCTTT.